This record looks at one TCR beta chain sequence and its context. Indicated time point: blood 2 weeks post-SBRT. Treatment here: 15 Gy SBRT to primary tumor, nephrectomy 4 weeks later. Clear cell pathology was present in this patient's renal cell carcinoma. Sequencing used immunoSEQ multiplex PCR; TCRdb keeps in-frame clones, though not all of them. The table records around 130,000 clones, more than 80% of them present only once. V lost 6 bases and J 9 bases, leaving 18 bases between the germline ends. In germline, CDR1 is SGHTA, CDR2 FQGNSA. The CDR3 runs 14 residues. This sample is part of a study of radiation and T cells in renal cell carcinoma.

This sequence originates from a woman between 55 and 75 years old with renal cell carcinoma. The chain has TRBV7-2 and TRBJ2-1; a weak D match, TRBD2 (6 bases). Sequencing used blood, obtained from a patient whose treatment included radiotherapy and nephrectomy. CDR3 sequence (DNA): TGTGCCAGCAGGATGGGGCCCTCCGGGGGTGAGCAGTTCTTC. It yields the protein CASRMGPSGGEQFF. Based on the CDR3 plus reference TRBV7-2 and TRBJ2-1, the full variable domain is GAGVSQSPSNKVTEKGKDVELRCDPISGHTALYWYRQSLGQGLEFLIYFQGNSAPDKSGLPSDRFSAERTGGSVSTLTIQRTQQEDSAVYLCASRMGPSGGEQFFGPGTRLTVL.